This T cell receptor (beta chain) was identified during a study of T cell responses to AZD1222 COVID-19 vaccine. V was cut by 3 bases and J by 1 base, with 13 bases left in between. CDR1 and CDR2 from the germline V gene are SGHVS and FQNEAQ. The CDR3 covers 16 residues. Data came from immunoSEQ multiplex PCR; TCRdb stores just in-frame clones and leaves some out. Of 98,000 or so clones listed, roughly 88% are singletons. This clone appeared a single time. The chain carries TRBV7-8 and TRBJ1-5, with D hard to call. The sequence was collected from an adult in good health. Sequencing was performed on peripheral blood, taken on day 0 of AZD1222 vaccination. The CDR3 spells CASSLRNARSNQPQHF. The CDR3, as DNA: TGTGCCAGCAGCTTGAGGAACGCTAGGAGCAATCAGCCCCAGCATTTT.